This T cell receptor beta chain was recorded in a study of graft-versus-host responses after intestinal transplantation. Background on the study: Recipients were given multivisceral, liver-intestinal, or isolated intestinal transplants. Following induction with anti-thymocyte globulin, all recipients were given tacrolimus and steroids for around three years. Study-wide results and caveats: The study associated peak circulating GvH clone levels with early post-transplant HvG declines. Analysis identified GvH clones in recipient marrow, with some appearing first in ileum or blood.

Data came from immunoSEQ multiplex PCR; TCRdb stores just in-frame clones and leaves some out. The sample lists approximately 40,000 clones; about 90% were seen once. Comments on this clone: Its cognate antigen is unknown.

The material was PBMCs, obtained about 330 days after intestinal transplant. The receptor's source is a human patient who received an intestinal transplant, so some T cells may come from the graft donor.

In DNA, the CDR3 is TGCGCCAGCAGCCAATCAATCCCAGGGGCGCATGGCTACACCTTC. This codes for CASSQSIPGAHGYTF. The rearrangement uses TRBV4-1 and TRBJ1-2; perhaps TRBD1 as D (6 bases). The germline V gene encodes CDR1 MGHRA and CDR2 YSYEKL. V was shortened by 2 bases and J by 6 bases, with 16 bases between the two germline ends. The CDR3 is 15 residues long.